This T cell receptor beta chain was captured by sequencing in a study of blood T cells in healthy people across ages. With 4 bases removed from V and 2 bases from J, the gap between germline ends came to 16 bases. There are 16 residues in the CDR3. The germline V gene has CDR1 KGHSH and CDR2 LQKENI. A second PCR, run for about 7 to 11 cycles, used a sample-barcoded 5' primer plus a J-beta primer mix. TCRdb reanalysed the 5' RACE reads using MiXCR and keeps one entry per CDR3 protein. The sample has about 1 million distinct CDR3 sequences; 20% to 25% are singletons. These data were likewise used in another study, on T cells of mothers and their children. That paper notes: It was related mother-child pairs that showed slightly higher overlap than unrelated pairs, without reaching significance.

The receptor comes from a girl aged 2 to 10 in good health. Specimen: blood. The chain employs TRBV18 and TRBJ2-3; D gene unclear. The CDR3 region is CASSRSRIAVTDTQYF. CDR3 nucleotides: TGTGCCAGCTCACGCTCCCGAATTGCGGTCACAGATACGCAGTATTTT.